These 30 T cell receptor beta chains came from one sample sequenced in a study of blood T cell repertoires in COVID-19. Some clones are missing from TCRdb's copy, which holds only in-frame ones; the method was immunoSEQ multiplex PCR. The sample includes some 35,000 clones, 88% of them seen just once. Sequencing was carried out using peripheral blood. These receptors came from a man aged 55 to 70 with active COVID-19.

The chain combines TRBV18 with TRBJ2-7, with D perhaps TRBD1 or TRBD2 (7 bases each). Germline V gene data show CDR1 as KGHSH and CDR2 as LQKENI. V lost 6 bases and J lost 1, with 28 bases in between. The CDR3 consists of 19 residues. For the CDR3, the DNA is TGTGCCAGCTCCCCAGGGGGGGCTAGCTCTCCAATGCGTTCCTACGAGCAGTACTTC. Translation: CASSPGGASSPMRSYEQYF.

In its sample, this clone was seen a few times. The chain has TRBV3-1 (or the pseudogene TRBV3-2) and TRBJ2-1; D call uncertain. The V end was cut by 0 bases, the J end by 5 bases, with 8 bases between. CDR1 and CDR2 (germline): LGHDT, YNNKEL (reference sequence). There are 14 residues in the CDR3. The CDR3 spells CASSQDFSDNEQFF. The DNA for the CDR3 is TGTGCCAGCAGCCAAGATTTCAGCGACAATGAGCAGTTCTTC.

The chain links TRBV18 to TRBJ2-3; maybe TRBD2 (6 bases). This CDR3 is built from 13 residues. With 5 bases removed from V and 4 bases from J, the gap between germline ends came to 10 bases. Germline V lookup: CDR1 KGHSH, CDR2 LQKENI. The CDR3 nucleotides are TGTGCCAGCTCAGGCGGGAACGCAGATACGCAGTATTTT. Encoded protein: CASSGGNADTQYF.

The V call is TRBV14, the J call TRBJ1-2, with D unresolved. Trimming took 0 bases from V and 2 from J, leaving 7 bases between them. Looked up from germline, CDR1 is SGHDN and CDR2 is FVKESK. This CDR3 has 14 amino acids. CDR3 in amino acids: CASSQDELNYGYTF. The CDR3 region has the DNA TGTGCCAGCAGCCAAGATGAGCTAAACTATGGCTACACCTTC.

The chain is built from TRBV3-1 (or the pseudogene TRBV3-2) and TRBJ1-2; D is possibly TRBD1 (6 bases). The CDR3 is 12 residues long. V lost 1 base and J 7 bases, leaving 7 bases between the germline ends. CDR1 is LGHDT and CDR2 is YNNKEL in the germline V gene (reference sequence). CDR3 protein: CASSQVRGGYTF. The CDR3 DNA is TGTGCCAGCAGCCAAGTCAGGGGTGGCTACACCTTC.

This chain uses TRBV18 with TRBJ1-1; maybe TRBD1 (5 bases). Germline CDR1 is KGHSH and CDR2 is LQKENI. V gave up 6 bases and J gave up 11 bases, with 16 bases separating them. This CDR3 has 12 amino acids. CDR3 in amino acids: CASSPQGQEAFF. The CDR3 nucleotides are TGTGCCAGCTCCCCCCAGGGTCAGGAGGCTTTCTTT.

The chain is built from TRBV6-5 and TRBJ1-2, with 11 bases aligning to TRBD1. The CDR3 extends over 15 amino acids. V dropped 6 bases and J dropped 7; count of bases not matched to a gene: 10. CDR1 MNHEY and CDR2 SVGAGI come from the germline V gene. The CDR3 nucleotides read TGTGCCAGCAGGAGAGGGGACAGGGGGGCGTCTGGCTACACCTTC. Protein: CASRRGDRGASGYTF.

This chain uses TRBV20-1 with TRBJ2-3; 9 nucleotides line up with TRBD2. V lost 3 bases to trimming and J lost 4 bases; unmatched junction nucleotides: 5. Germline V gives CDR1 DFQATT, CDR2 SNEGSKA (reference sequence). This CDR3 is 14 amino acids long. CDR3 residues: CSASSSGTADTQYF. The CDR3 DNA follows: TGCAGTGCTAGTTCTAGCGGGACTGCAGATACGCAGTATTTT.

The chain joins TRBV30 to TRBJ2-2, with D unclear. V was shortened by 2 bases and J by 6 bases, with 13 bases between the two germline ends. Germline V lookup: CDR1 GTSNPN, CDR2 SVGIG (reference sequence). This CDR3 has 14 amino acids. The CDR3 is CAWSPRMVPGELFF. In nucleotides, the CDR3 is TGTGCCTGGAGTCCCAGAATGGTCCCCGGGGAGCTGTTTTTT. The full variable domain, its missing parts supplied by reference TRBV30 and TRBJ2-2, is SQTIHQWPATLVQPVGSPLSLECTVEGTSNPNLYWYRQAAGRGLQLLFYSVGIGQISSEVPQNLSASRPQDRQFILSSKKLLLSDSGFYLCAWSPRMVPGELFFGEGSRLTVL.

CDR3 protein: CASSSGLARGTGELFF. The CDR3 nucleotides are TGTGCCAGCAGTTCCGGGCTAGCGAGGGGTACCGGGGAGCTGTTTTTT. The chain couples TRBV27 to TRBJ2-2; a possible D gene is TRBD2 (6 bases). Germline V gene data show CDR1 as MNHEY and CDR2 as SMNVEV (reference sequence). The V and J ends lost 4 bases and 5 bases respectively, with 17 bases between them. The CDR3 runs to 16 residues.

This clone was counted a few times. The J gene is TRBJ2-5, the V gene TRBV6-1; D gene ambiguous. Germline V lookup: CDR1 MNHNS, CDR2 SASEGT. Trimming took 3 bases from V and 4 from J, leaving 6 bases between them. This CDR3 contains 12 residues. CDR3 residues: CASSESTETQYF. The CDR3 DNA follows: TGTGCCAGCAGTGAGAGTACAGAGACCCAGTACTTC.

V and J are TRBV6-5 and TRBJ2-7; weak D call: TRBD2 (6 bases). Germline lookup yields CDR1 MNHEY and CDR2 SVGAGI. The CDR3 extends over 15 amino acids. V lost 0 bases and J lost 0, with 9 bases in between. DNA for the CDR3: TGTGCCAGCAGTTACTCGCTCGGGAGCTCCTACGAGCAGTACTTC. Translating gives CASSYSLGSSYEQYF.

The chain couples TRBV6-6 to TRBJ1-2; D gene ambiguous. Germline V lookup: CDR1 MNHNY, CDR2 SVGAGI (reference sequence). V was cut by 5 bases and J by 6 bases, with 19 bases left in between. This CDR3 has 15 amino acids. The CDR3 DNA is TGTGCCAGCAGTGACTACGTTCGGAGTCTTGATGGCTACACCTTC. Translated, it gives CASSDYVRSLDGYTF.

This sequence joins TRBV7-9 and TRBJ2-5, with D possibly matching TRBD2 (5 bases). Germline CDR1 is SEHNR and CDR2 is FQNEAQ (reference sequence). The CDR3 length is 14 residues. The V end lost 1 base, the J end lost 5 bases, and 11 bases lay between the germline ends. The DNA of the CDR3 is TGTGCCAGCAGCTTAGGTCTCTCGGGGGAGACCCAGTACTTC. Protein sequence: CASSLGLSGETQYF.

V and J are TRBV28 and TRBJ2-1; 12 positions agree with TRBD2. Trimming took 6 bases from V and 6 from J; bases not matched to a gene: 3. The length of the CDR3 is 14 residues. Germline values: CDR1 MDHEN, CDR2 SYDVKM. In DNA, the CDR3 is TGTGCCAGCAGGCGGACTAGCGGGACCAATGAGCAGTTCTTC. This gives the protein CASRRTSGTNEQFF.

This chain connects TRBV19 to TRBJ1-2; the match to TRBD1 covers 9 bases. V lost 1 base to trimming and J lost 4 bases; unmatched junction nucleotides: 4. CDR3 length: 15 amino acids. Per germline, CDR1 LNHDA and CDR2 SQIVND (reference sequence). CDR3 amino acids: CASSIGTGVGYGYTF. The CDR3 nucleotides are TGTGCCAGTAGTATAGGGACAGGGGTCGGCTATGGCTACACCTTC. The full variable domain, with the rest looked up from reference TRBV19 and TRBJ1-2, is DGGITQSPKYLFRKEGQNVTLSCEQNLNHDAMYWYRQDPGQGLRLIYYSQIVNDFQKGDIAEGYSVSREKKESFPLTVTSAQKNPTAFYLCASSIGTGVGYGYTFGSGTRLTVV.

This chain uses TRBV27 with TRBJ2-1; TRBD2 aligns across 9 bases. This CDR3 spans 17 amino acids. Germline CDR1 is MNHEY and CDR2 is SMNVEV (reference sequence). V was pared by 1 base and J by 1 base, with 5 bases of the junction left unmatched. CDR3 in amino acids: CASSLYFSGRSYNEQFF. The CDR3 DNA sequence: TGTGCCAGCAGTTTATATTTCAGCGGGAGGTCCTACAATGAGCAGTTCTTC.

V usage is TRBV19 and J usage is TRBJ1-1; D gene uncertain. CDR1 and CDR2 from the germline V gene are LNHDA and SQIVND (reference sequence). The CDR3 is made up of 13 amino acids. V was clipped by 4 bases and J by 4 bases, with 10 bases between them. The CDR3 DNA reads as TGTGCCAGTAGTACAGCGAGGGCCACTGAAGCTTTCTTT. Its protein product is CASSTARATEAFF.

The DNA of the CDR3 is TGTGCCAGCAGCCAAGCCGTAATATCGGGAGGAGTATCGAACAATGAGCAGTTCTTC. It is translated as CASSQAVISGGVSNNEQFF. The rearrangement joins TRBV3-1 (or the pseudogene TRBV3-2) to TRBJ2-1, with 7 positions matching TRBD2. With 1 base clipped from V and 5 bases from J, the junction kept 17 bases outside the gene matches. CDR3 length equals 19 residues. Germline V gene lookup returns CDR1 LGHDT and CDR2 YNNKEL (reference sequence).

The V call is TRBV28, the J call TRBJ1-4; D may be TRBD1 (5 bases). Germline CDR1 and CDR2: MDHEN and SYDVKM. The CDR3 length is 14 residues. Trimming left V 5 bases short and J 4 bases short, with 11 bases between. This CDR3 is CASSATVYNEKLFF. DNA for the CDR3: TGTGCCAGCAGTGCGACAGTCTATAATGAAAAACTGTTTTTT. The full variable domain, in which reference TRBV28 and TRBJ1-4 provide the parts outside the CDR3, is DVKVTQSSRYLVKRTGEKVFLECVQDMDHENMFWYRQDPGLGLRLIYFSYDVKMKEKGDIPEGYSVSREKKERFSLILESASTNQTSMYLCASSATVYNEKLFFGSGTQLSVL.

The chain employs TRBV6-6 and TRBJ1-2, with a possible D match to TRBD1 (5 bases). The ends were cut back, 0 bases at V and 6 bases at J, with 14 bases in the middle. CDR1 is MNHNY and CDR2 is SVGAGI in the germline V gene (reference sequence). The CDR3 is made up of 15 amino acids. The CDR3 protein is CASSYSQGSLDGYTF. In DNA, the CDR3 is TGTGCCAGCAGTTACTCCCAGGGTTCCCTGGATGGCTACACCTTC.

Comment on this clone: Different DNA sequences within this sample yield the same CDR3. V usage is TRBV10-3 and J usage is TRBJ2-3; D ambiguous. CDR3 length: 15 amino acids. Per the germline V gene, CDR1 is ENHRY and CDR2 is SYGVKD. The ends were cut back, 3 bases at V and 0 bases at J, with 10 bases in the middle. The CDR3 spells CAISEPSTSTDTQYF. The DNA for the CDR3 is TGTGCCATCAGTGAACCGTCGACTAGCACAGATACGCAGTATTTT.

V usage is TRBV5-6 and J usage is TRBJ2-7, with 7 bases fitting TRBD2. CDR1 and CDR2 from the germline V gene are SGHDT and YYEEEE. This CDR3 region has 15 residues. The V and J ends lost 4 bases and 2 bases, in that order; junction bases with no gene match: 9. The chain's CDR3 is CASSIRDYMTYEQYF. The CDR3 DNA is TGTGCCAGCAGCATCCGGGACTACATGACCTACGAGCAGTACTTC.

The rearrangement uses TRBV2 and TRBJ1-3; a weak D match, TRBD1 (5 bases). This CDR3 is 16 amino acids long. Trimming removed 0 bases at V and 0 bases at J, with 9 bases between. Germline CDR1 SNHLY, CDR2 FYNNEI. The CDR3 loop reads CASSEAGRPSGNTIYF. The CDR3 DNA reads as TGTGCCAGCAGTGAAGCGGGGCGTCCCTCTGGAAACACCATATATTTT.

J is TRBJ2-1 and V is TRBV2; 11 nucleotides agree with TRBD2. Germline values: CDR1 SNHLY, CDR2 FYNNEI. V was pared by 6 bases and J by 4 bases, with 11 bases of the junction left unmatched. The CDR3 runs 17 residues. The CDR3, as DNA: TGTGCCAGCAGCGACCCGGGACTAGCGGAACCTTACAATGAGCAGTTCTTC. Protein: CASSDPGLAEPYNEQFF.

CDR3 nucleotides: TGTGCCAGCAGTGATGCGGGGGTACCTCTGAGTGAGCAGTTCTTC. Its protein product is CASSDAGVPLSEQFF. The rearrangement uses TRBV25-1 and TRBJ2-1, with 7 bases lining up with TRBD2. The CDR3 is 15 amino acids. Germline V gene sequence: CDR1 MGHDK, CDR2 SYGVNS. V lost 3 bases and J lost 9; bases outside the gene matches: 11.

The chain has TRBV4-1 and TRBJ2-5; TRBD2 matches 7 bases. This CDR3 is built from 16 residues. The germline V gene has CDR1 MGHRA and CDR2 YSYEKL. Losses at the gene ends were 4 bases for V and 1 base for J; bases not matched to a gene: 9. The CDR3 spells CASSPRGDVVQETQYF. CDR3 DNA sequence: TGCGCCAGCAGCCCCCGGGGGGACGTAGTCCAAGAGACCCAGTACTTC.

The chain recombines TRBV5-4 with TRBJ2-7, with TRBD2 matching 9 bases. J gave up 2 bases and V 0 bases, and 6 bases lay outside the gene matches. CDR3 length equals 16 residues. CDR1 SGHNT and CDR2 YYREEE come from the germline V gene (reference sequence). The CDR3 protein is CASSLDKTSGAYEQYF. CDR3 nucleotides: TGTGCCAGCAGCTTGGATAAGACTAGCGGAGCCTACGAGCAGTACTTC.

The chain carries TRBV7-8 and TRBJ2-1; 10 nucleotides line up with TRBD2. V lost 1 base to trimming and J lost 0 bases; unmatched junction nucleotides: 3. Germline CDR1 and CDR2: SGHVS and FQNEAQ. The CDR3 runs 17 residues. Here the CDR3 DNA reads TGTGCCAGCAGCTTAGTAGCGGGAGGAGGCTCCTACAATGAGCAGTTCTTC. Translating it yields CASSLVAGGGSYNEQFF. Based on the CDR3 plus reference TRBV7-8 and TRBJ2-1, the full variable domain is GAGVSQSPRYKVAKRGQDVALRCDPISGHVSLFWYQQALGQGPEFLTYFQNEAQLDKSGLPSDRFFAERPEGSVSTLKIQRTQQEDSAVYLCASSLVAGGGSYNEQFFGPGTRLTVL.

In DNA, the CDR3 is TGTGCCAGCAGTGAGGGGCTAGTCGTTAACTCCTACGAGCAGTACTTC. Its protein is CASSEGLVVNSYEQYF. The chain is built from TRBV6-1 and TRBJ2-7; possible D gene TRBD1, 5 bases. The germline CDR1 and CDR2 sequences are MNHNS and SASEGT. The CDR3 length is 16 residues. The ends were cut back, 3 bases at V and 0 bases at J, with 15 bases in the middle.